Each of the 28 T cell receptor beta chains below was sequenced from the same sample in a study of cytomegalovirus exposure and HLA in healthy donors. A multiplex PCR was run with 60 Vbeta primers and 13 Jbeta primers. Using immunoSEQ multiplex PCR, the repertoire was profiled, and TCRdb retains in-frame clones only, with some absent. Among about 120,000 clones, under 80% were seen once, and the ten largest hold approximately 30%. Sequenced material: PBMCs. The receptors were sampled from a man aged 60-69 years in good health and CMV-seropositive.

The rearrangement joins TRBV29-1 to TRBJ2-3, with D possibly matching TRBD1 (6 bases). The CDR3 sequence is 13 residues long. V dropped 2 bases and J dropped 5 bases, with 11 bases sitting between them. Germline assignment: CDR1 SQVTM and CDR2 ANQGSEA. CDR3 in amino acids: CSVEMGARDTQYF. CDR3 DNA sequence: TGCAGCGTTGAAATGGGGGCGAGAGATACGCAGTATTTT.

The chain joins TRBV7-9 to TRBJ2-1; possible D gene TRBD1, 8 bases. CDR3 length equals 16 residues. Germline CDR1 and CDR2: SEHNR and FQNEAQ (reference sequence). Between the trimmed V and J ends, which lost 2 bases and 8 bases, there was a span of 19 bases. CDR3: CASSLRSYTGGDEQFF. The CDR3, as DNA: TGTGCCAGCAGCTTAAGATCTTATACAGGGGGGGATGAGCAGTTCTTC.

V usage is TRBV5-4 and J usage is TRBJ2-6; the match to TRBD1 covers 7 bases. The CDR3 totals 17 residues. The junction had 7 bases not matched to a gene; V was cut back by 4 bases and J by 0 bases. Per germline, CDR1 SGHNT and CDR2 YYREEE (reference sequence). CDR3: CASSGDRRFSGANVLTF. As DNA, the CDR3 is TGTGCCAGCAGCGGGGACAGAAGATTCTCTGGGGCCAACGTCCTGACTTTC.

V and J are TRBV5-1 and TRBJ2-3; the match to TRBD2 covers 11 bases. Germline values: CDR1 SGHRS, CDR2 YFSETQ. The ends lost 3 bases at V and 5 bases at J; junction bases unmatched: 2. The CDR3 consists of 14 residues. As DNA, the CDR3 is TGCGCCAGCAGCTCACTAGCGGGGGTAGATACGCAGTATTTT. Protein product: CASSSLAGVDTQYF.

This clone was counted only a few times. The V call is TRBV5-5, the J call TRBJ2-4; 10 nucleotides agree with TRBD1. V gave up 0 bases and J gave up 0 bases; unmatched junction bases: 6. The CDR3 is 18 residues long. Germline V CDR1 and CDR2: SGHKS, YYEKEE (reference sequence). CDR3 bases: TGTGCCAGCAGCTTGGGCGGGACAGGGGAGGGAGCCAAAAACATTCAGTACTTC. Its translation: CASSLGGTGEGAKNIQYF.

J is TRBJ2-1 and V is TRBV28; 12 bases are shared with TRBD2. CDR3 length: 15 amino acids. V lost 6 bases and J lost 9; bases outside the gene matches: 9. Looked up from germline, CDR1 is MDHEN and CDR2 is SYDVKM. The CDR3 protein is CASSKTTSGSGEQFF. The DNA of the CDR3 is TGTGCCAGCAGCAAAACGACTAGCGGGAGCGGTGAGCAGTTCTTC.

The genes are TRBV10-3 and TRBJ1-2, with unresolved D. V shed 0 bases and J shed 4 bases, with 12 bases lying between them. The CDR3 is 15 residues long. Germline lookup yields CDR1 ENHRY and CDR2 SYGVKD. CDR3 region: CAISESKSQSYGYTF. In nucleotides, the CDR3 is TGTGCCATCAGTGAGTCGAAGTCCCAGTCCTATGGCTACACCTTC.

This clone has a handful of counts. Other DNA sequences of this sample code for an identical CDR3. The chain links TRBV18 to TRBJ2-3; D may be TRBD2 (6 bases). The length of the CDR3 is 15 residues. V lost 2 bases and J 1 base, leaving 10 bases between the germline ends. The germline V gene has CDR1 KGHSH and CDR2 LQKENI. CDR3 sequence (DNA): TGTGCCAGCTCACCAGGGGCGGGGCGCACAGATACGCAGTATTTT. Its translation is CASSPGAGRTDTQYF.

The CDR3 sequence: CARRVGQRADTF. The CDR3 DNA reads TGTGCCAGACGAGTGGGACAGAGGGCGGACACCTTC. This chain connects TRBV2 to TRBJ1-2, with TRBD1 matching over 7 bases. The CDR3 has 12 residues. V lost 9 bases and J lost 12; bases outside the gene matches: 13. The germline CDR1 and CDR2 sequences are SNHLY and FYNNEI.

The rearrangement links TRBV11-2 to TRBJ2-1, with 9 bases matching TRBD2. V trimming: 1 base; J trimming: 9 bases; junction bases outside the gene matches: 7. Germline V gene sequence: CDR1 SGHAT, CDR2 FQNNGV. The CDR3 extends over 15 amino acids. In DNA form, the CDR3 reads TGTGCCAGCAGCTTAGTACCTAGCGGGACCGGTGAGCAGTTCTTC. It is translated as CASSLVPSGTGEQFF.

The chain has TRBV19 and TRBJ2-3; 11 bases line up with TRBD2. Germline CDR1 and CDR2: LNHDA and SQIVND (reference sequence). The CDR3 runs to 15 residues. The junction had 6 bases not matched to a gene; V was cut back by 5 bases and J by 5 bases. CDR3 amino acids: CASSGLAGGGDTQYF. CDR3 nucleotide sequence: TGTGCCAGTAGTGGTCTAGCGGGAGGAGGAGATACGCAGTATTTT.

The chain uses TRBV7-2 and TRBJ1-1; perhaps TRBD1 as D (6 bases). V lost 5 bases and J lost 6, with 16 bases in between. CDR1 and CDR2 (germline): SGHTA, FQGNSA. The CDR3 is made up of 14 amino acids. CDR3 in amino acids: CASSGRRGLSEAFF. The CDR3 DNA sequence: TGTGCCAGCAGCGGCCGCAGGGGTTTATCTGAAGCTTTCTTT.

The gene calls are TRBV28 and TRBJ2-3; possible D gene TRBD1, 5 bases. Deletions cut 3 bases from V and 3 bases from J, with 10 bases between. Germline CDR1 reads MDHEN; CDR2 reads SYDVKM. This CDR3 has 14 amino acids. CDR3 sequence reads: CASSLWQGTDTQYF. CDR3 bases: TGTGCCAGCAGTTTGTGGCAGGGAACAGATACGCAGTATTTT.

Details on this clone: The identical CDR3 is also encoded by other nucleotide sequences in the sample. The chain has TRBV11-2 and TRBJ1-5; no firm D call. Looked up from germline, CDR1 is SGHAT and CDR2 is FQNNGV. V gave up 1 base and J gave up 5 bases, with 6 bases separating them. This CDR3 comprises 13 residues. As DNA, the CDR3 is TGTGCCAGCAGCTTAGTAACGGATCAGCCCCAGCATTTT. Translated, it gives CASSLVTDQPQHF.

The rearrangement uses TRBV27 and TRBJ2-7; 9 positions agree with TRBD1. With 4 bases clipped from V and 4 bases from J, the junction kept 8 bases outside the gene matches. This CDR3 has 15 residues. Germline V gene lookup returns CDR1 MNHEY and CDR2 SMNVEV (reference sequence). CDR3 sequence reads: CASSSRTGANYEQYF. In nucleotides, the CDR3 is TGTGCCAGCAGTTCAAGGACAGGGGCTAATTACGAGCAGTACTTC.

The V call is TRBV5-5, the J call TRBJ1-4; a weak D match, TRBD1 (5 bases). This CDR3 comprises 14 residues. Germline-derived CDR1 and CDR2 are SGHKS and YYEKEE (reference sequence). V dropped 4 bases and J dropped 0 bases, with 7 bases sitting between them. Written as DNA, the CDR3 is TGTGCCAGCAGCCAGGGTGCAACTAATGAAAAACTGTTTTTT. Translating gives CASSQGATNEKLFF. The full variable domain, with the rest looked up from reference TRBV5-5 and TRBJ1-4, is DAGVTQSPTHLIKTRGQQVTLRCSPISGHKSVSWYQQVLGQGPQFIFQYYEKEERGRGNFPDRFSARQFPNYSSELNVNALLLGDSALYLCASSQGATNEKLFFGSGTQLSVL.

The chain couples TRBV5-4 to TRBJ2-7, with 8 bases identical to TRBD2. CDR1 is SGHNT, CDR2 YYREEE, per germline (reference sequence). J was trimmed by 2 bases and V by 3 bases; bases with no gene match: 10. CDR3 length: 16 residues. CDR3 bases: TGTGCCAGCAGCTACACCCCCACTAGCGGTGCCTACGAGCAGTACTTC. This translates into CASSYTPTSGAYEQYF.

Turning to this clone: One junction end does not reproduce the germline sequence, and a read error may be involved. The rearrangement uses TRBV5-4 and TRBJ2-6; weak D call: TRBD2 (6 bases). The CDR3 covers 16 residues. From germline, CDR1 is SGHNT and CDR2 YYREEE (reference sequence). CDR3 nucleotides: TGTGCCAGCAGCTTCCCAGTCGGGGGTGGGGCCAACGGCCTGACTTTC. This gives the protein CASSFPVGGGANGLTF.

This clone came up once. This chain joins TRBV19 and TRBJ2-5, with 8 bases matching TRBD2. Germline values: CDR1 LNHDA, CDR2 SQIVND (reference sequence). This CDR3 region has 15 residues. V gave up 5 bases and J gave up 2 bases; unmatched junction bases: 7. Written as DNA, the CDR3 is TGTGCCAGTAGTCCCCGACTAGCGCTTCAAGAGACCCAGTACTTC. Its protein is CASSPRLALQETQYF.

DNA for the CDR3: TGTGCCAGCAGGGACAGGGGGCGCGGCGACAATGAGCAGTTCTTC. This gives the protein CASRDRGRGDNEQFF. The rearrangement uses TRBV28 and TRBJ2-1, with 11 nucleotides matching TRBD1. CDR1 MDHEN and CDR2 SYDVKM come from the germline V gene. V trimming: 6 bases; J trimming: 5 bases; junction bases outside the gene matches: 6. This CDR3 spans 15 amino acids.

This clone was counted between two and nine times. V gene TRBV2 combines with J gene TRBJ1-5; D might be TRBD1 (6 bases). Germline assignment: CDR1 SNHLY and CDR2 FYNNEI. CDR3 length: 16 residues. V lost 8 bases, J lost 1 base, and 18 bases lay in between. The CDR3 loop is CASLPSGQLSNQPQHF. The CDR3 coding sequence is TGTGCCAGCTTACCTTCGGGACAACTCAGCAATCAGCCCCAGCATTTT. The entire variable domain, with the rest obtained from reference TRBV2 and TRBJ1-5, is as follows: EPEVTQTPSHQVTQMGQEVILRCVPISNHLYFYWYRQILGQKVEFLVSFYNNEISEKSEIFDDQFSVERPDGSNFTLKIRSTKLEDSAMYFCASLPSGQLSNQPQHFGDGTRLSIL.

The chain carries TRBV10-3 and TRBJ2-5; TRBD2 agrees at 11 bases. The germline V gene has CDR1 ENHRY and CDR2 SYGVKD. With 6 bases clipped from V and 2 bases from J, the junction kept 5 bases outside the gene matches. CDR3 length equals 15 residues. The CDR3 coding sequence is TGTGCCATCAGACCCGGGACTAGCGGTCAAGAGACCCAGTACTTC. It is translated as CAIRPGTSGQETQYF.

This CDR3 reads CASSSTGTGVTQPQHF. Here the CDR3 DNA reads TGTGCCAGCAGCTCTACTGGGACAGGGGTTACTCAGCCCCAGCATTTT. This chain links TRBV28 with TRBJ1-5, with 10 bases fitting TRBD1. V was clipped by 6 bases and J by 6 bases; unmatched bases: 11. The CDR3 is made up of 16 amino acids. Looked up from germline, CDR1 is MDHEN and CDR2 is SYDVKM.

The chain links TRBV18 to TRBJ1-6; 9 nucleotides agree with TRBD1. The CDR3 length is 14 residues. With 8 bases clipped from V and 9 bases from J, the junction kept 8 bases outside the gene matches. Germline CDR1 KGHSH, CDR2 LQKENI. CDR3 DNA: TGTGCCAGCAGCGCGGGACAGGGCGGTTCACCCCTCCACTTT. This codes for CASSAGQGGSPLHF.

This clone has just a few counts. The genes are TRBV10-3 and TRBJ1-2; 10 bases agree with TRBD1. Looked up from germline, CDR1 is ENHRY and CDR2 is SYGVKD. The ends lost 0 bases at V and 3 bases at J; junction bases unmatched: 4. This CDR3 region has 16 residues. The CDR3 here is CAISESGTGEDYGYTF. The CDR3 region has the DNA TGTGCCATCAGTGAGTCTGGGACAGGGGAAGACTATGGCTACACCTTC.

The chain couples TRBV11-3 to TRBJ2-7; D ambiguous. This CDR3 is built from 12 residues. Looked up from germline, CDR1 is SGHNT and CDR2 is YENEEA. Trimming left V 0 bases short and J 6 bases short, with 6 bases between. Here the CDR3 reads CASSLDLGEQYF. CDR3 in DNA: TGTGCCAGCAGCTTAGATCTAGGCGAGCAGTACTTC.

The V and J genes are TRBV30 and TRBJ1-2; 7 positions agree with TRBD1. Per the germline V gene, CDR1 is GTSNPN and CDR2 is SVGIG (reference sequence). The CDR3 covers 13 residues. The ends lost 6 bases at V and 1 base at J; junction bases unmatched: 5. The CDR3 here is CACNRGGNYGYTF. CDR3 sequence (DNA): TGTGCCTGTAACAGGGGTGGTAACTATGGCTACACCTTC.

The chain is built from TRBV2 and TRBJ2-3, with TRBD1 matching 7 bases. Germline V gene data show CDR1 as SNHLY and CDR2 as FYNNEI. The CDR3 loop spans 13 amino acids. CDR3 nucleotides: TGTGCTAACAGGGGATGGGACACAGATACGCAGTATTTT. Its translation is CANRGWDTDTQYF.